These 8 T cell receptor beta chains were sequenced from one sample in a study of response to subunit inactivated influenza vaccine (dated by TCRdb to between 2018 and 2020). Library preparation was by RT-PCR. Sequencer: Illumina HiSeq 2500. TCRdb reanalyzed the raw reads on its own, using fastp at Q25 for trimming and MiXCR for clone calling, and kept in-frame beta chains. CDR3 protein sequences are deduplicated, and each keeps its most common genes and DNA. This sample lists roughly 550,000 distinct CDR3 sequences; approximately 22% were detected once. The ten largest make up 2.5% to 3% of the sample. The data were also submitted as part of a second study, on T cells expressing NK-cell markers. Per the second study: 5'RACE template switching, by which a universal primer site and unique molecular identifiers were added, was used to make TCR beta cDNA libraries.

The starting material was CD4+ T cells sorted from PBMCs, obtained about 12 days after vaccination. These receptors all stem from a man aged 50 to 60 who received an inactivated influenza vaccine. Donor details come from another sample of the same person, matched by shared clones.

The chain combines TRBV4-3 with TRBJ2-1; 9 bases align to TRBD2. CDR1 and CDR2 from the germline V gene are LGHNA and YSLEER. The junction had 13 bases not matched to a gene; V was cut back by 3 bases and J by 7 bases. The CDR3 sequence is 17 residues long. The CDR3: CASSQAPHSGRNNEQFF. DNA for the CDR3: TGCGCCAGCAGCCAGGCACCCCATAGCGGGAGAAATAATGAGCAGTTCTTC.

This clonotype was seen at least ten times. V is TRBV12-3 or TRBV12-4 and J is TRBJ1-5, with D hard to call. CDR3 length: 13 amino acids. V was cut by 5 bases and J by 2 bases, with 7 bases left in between. The CDR3 sequence: CASSLLGNQPQHF. The CDR3, as DNA: TGTGCCAGCAGTCTTTTGGGCAATCAGCCCCAGCATTTT.

The CDR3 loop reads CASSLWTSTDTQYF. In nucleotides, the CDR3 is TGTGCCAGCAGTTTGTGGACTAGCACAGATACGCAGTATTTT. The chain couples TRBV28 to TRBJ2-3; possibly TRBD2 for D (5 bases). Trimming cost V 3 bases and J 0 bases, with 7 bases left between them. Germline V gene lookup returns CDR1 MDHEN and CDR2 SYDVKM. This CDR3 region has 14 residues.

There are a few counts of this clonotype. The chain employs TRBV10-3 and TRBJ2-7; D is unclear. The CDR3 loop spans 15 amino acids. Trimming pared 4 bases from V and 2 bases from J, leaving 15 bases between. The germline V gene has CDR1 ENHRY and CDR2 SYGVKD. The CDR3 DNA reads TGTGCCATCAGTGGGGGTAGAGATCGGACCTACGAGCAGTACTTC. Translation gives CAISGGRDRTYEQYF.

The J gene is TRBJ2-3, the V gene TRBV7-2, with 13 bases matching TRBD2. Germline CDR1 SGHTA, CDR2 FQGNSA. The CDR3 loop spans 15 amino acids. Unmatched junction bases numbered 5, after V lost 6 bases and J lost 5 bases. The CDR3 bases are TGTGCCAGCAGACTAGCGGGGGGGCCGGGAGATACGCAGTATTTT. Amino acids: CASRLAGGPGDTQYF.

This clonotype has a handful of counts. V gene TRBV11-2 combines with J gene TRBJ1-2, with a weak D call TRBD1 (6 bases). Germline CDR1 SGHAT, CDR2 FQNNGV. The germline V and J ends were trimmed by 5 bases and 5 bases, with 27 bases remaining between them. There are 18 residues in the CDR3. The CDR3 sequence: CASSPAPYRAAGKYGYTF. The CDR3 bases are TGTGCCAGCAGCCCCGCCCCCTACAGGGCGGCCGGGAAGTATGGCTACACCTTC.

This clonotype was observed a handful of times. The chain couples TRBV15 to TRBJ1-5, with D perhaps TRBD1 (6 bases). V lost 3 bases, J lost 4 bases, and 16 bases lay in between. This CDR3 spans 16 amino acids. Germline V lookup: CDR1 LNHNV, CDR2 YYDKDF (reference sequence). The CDR3: CATSSRTERLNQPQHF. The CDR3 DNA follows: TGTGCCACCAGCAGCAGGACAGAACGCCTGAATCAGCCCCAGCATTTT.

There are a few counts of this clonotype. The V and J genes are TRBV29-1 and TRBJ2-5; TRBD1 agrees at 10 bases. CDR1 is SQVTM, CDR2 ANQGSEA, per germline. CDR3 length equals 12 residues. V gave up 7 bases and J gave up 4 bases; unmatched junction bases: 3. CDR3 nucleotides: TGCAGCGGCGGGGACAGGGGAGAGACCCAGTACTTC. It is translated as CSGGDRGETQYF.